What follows are 24 T cell receptor beta chains derived from one specimen sequenced in a study of cytomegalovirus exposure and HLA in healthy donors. Profiling relied on immunoSEQ multiplex PCR, and the TCRdb table lists in-frame clones only, not all of them. The data show 210,000 or so clones, with about 91% seen just once and around 3% held by the top ten. The sample taken for sequencing was PBMCs. Source of these receptors: a young woman in good health and CMV-seronegative.

The gene calls are TRBV19 and TRBJ2-7, with no clear D. V lost 1 base, J lost 5 bases, and 6 bases lay in between. The length of the CDR3 is 12 residues. The germline CDR1 and CDR2 sequences are LNHDA and SQIVND (reference sequence). CDR3 amino acids: CASSIGQNEQYF. In DNA, the CDR3 is TGTGCCAGTAGTATAGGGCAGAACGAGCAGTACTTC. The entire variable domain, with the rest obtained from reference TRBV19 and TRBJ2-7, is as follows: DGGITQSPKYLFRKEGQNVTLSCEQNLNHDAMYWYRQDPGQGLRLIYYSQIVNDFQKGDIAEGYSVSREKKESFPLTVTSAQKNPTAFYLCASSIGQNEQYFGPGTRLTVT.

The chain recombines TRBV9 with TRBJ2-7, with 7 bases that match TRBD1. Germline V lookup: CDR1 SGDLS, CDR2 YYNGEE. CDR3 length equals 15 residues. The J segment lost 5 bases and the V segment lost 4 bases, leaving 12 bases of the junction unmatched. The CDR3 DNA follows: TGTGCCAGCAGCACCACCGGGGACAGTTGGGACGAGCAGTACTTC. Protein sequence: CASSTTGDSWDEQYF.

The J gene is TRBJ1-1, the V gene TRBV6-5; D is perhaps TRBD1 (6 bases). The CDR3 has 14 amino acids. Trimming shortened V by 4 bases and J by 1 base, and 10 bases separated the two germline ends. Germline-derived CDR1 and CDR2 are MNHEY and SVGAGI. The CDR3: CASSFLQGNTEAFF. CDR3 coding DNA: TGTGCCAGCAGTTTCCTACAGGGGAACACTGAAGCTTTCTTT.

The chain links TRBV15 to TRBJ1-1; D gene unclear. There are 13 residues in the CDR3. In germline, CDR1 is LNHNV, CDR2 YYDKDF (reference sequence). Between the trimmed V and J ends, which lost 1 base and 8 bases, there was a span of 11 bases. The CDR3 region is CATSRVGALEAFF. CDR3 nucleotides: TGTGCCACCAGCAGAGTGGGAGCTCTCGAAGCTTTCTTT.

V is TRBV10-3 and J is TRBJ2-5, with D perhaps matching TRBD2 (7 bases). Germline lookup yields CDR1 ENHRY and CDR2 SYGVKD. This CDR3 is built from 14 residues. V lost 3 bases and J lost 3, with 11 bases in between. For the CDR3, the DNA is TGTGCCATCAGTGAAGGGGGGGCAAAAGAGACCCAGTACTTC. Translating it yields CAISEGGAKETQYF.

J is TRBJ2-7 and V is TRBV29-1, with a possible D match to TRBD1 (6 bases). This CDR3 contains 13 residues. Germline V gene data show CDR1 as SQVTM and CDR2 as ANQGSEA. V lost 5 bases, J lost 3 bases, and 14 bases lay in between. CDR3 sequence (DNA): TGCAGCGTTAGAACAGGGACCCGCTACGAGCAGTACTTC. It is translated as CSVRTGTRYEQYF.

The J gene is TRBJ2-7, the V gene TRBV29-1; TRBD1 agrees at 7 bases. CDR3 length: 12 residues. V trimming: 6 bases; J trimming: 6 bases; junction bases outside the gene matches: 8. The germline V gene encodes CDR1 SQVTM and CDR2 ANQGSEA. Here the CDR3 DNA reads TGCAGCGTCCGATCGACAGGGATCGAGCAGTACTTC. It yields the protein CSVRSTGIEQYF.

The rearrangement joins TRBV4-2 to TRBJ1-1; D uncertain. The length of the CDR3 is 13 residues. The germline gives CDR1 LGHNA, CDR2 YNFKEQ. V lost 1 base and J lost 1, with 4 bases in between. The chain's CDR3 is CASSQGPNTEAFF. In DNA form, the CDR3 reads TGTGCCAGCAGCCAAGGGCCGAACACTGAAGCTTTCTTT.

V is TRBV4-2 and J is TRBJ2-3; TRBD2 is a possible D gene (5 bases). Germline CDR1 reads LGHNA; CDR2 reads YNFKEQ. CDR3 length: 14 residues. V was cut by 3 bases and J by 5 bases, with 12 bases left in between. The CDR3 is CASSHLSGLDTQYF. CDR3 DNA: TGTGCCAGCAGCCACCTCAGCGGACTAGATACGCAGTATTTT.

The chain links TRBV13 to TRBJ2-7, with 9 bases that match TRBD2. Unmatched junction bases numbered 5, after V lost 3 bases and J lost 5 bases. There are 14 residues in the CDR3. In germline, CDR1 is PRHDT, CDR2 FYEKMQ (reference sequence). This CDR3 reads CASSFSGRTDEQYF. DNA of the CDR3: TGTGCCAGCAGCTTTAGCGGGAGAACAGACGAGCAGTACTTC.

The rearrangement links TRBV2 to TRBJ2-1; 7 nucleotides agree with TRBD2. Germline trimming cut 11 bases from V and 0 bases from J; bases unmatched to any gene: 16. This CDR3 has 17 residues. Germline CDR1 is SNHLY and CDR2 is FYNNEI. CDR3 sequence (DNA): TGTGCCGACTGGGGGAGGGATAGCGCCAGCTCCTACAATGAGCAGTTCTTC. Translated, it gives CADWGRDSASSYNEQFF.

J is TRBJ2-3 and V is TRBV20-1; D gene uncertain. V gave up 6 bases and J gave up 2 bases, with 6 bases separating them. The CDR3 sequence is 11 residues long. Germline assignment: CDR1 DFQATT and CDR2 SNEGSKA (reference sequence). The CDR3 DNA reads as TGCAGTGCGCCCTACACAGATACGCAGTATTTT. Amino acids: CSAPYTDTQYF.

This rearrangement joins TRBV27 to TRBJ2-1; D is possibly TRBD2 (6 bases). Trimming left V 3 bases short and J 2 bases short, with 11 bases between. The CDR3 covers 15 residues. The V gene's germline CDR1 is MNHEY and CDR2 SMNVEV (reference sequence). The CDR3 DNA sequence: TGTGCCAGCAGTTTGGCGGAGGGGACCTACAATGAGCAGTTCTTC. It codes for CASSLAEGTYNEQFF.

The chain has TRBV28 and TRBJ1-2; D may be TRBD1 (6 bases). Germline lookup yields CDR1 MDHEN and CDR2 SYDVKM. This CDR3 has 15 amino acids. V was clipped by 8 bases and J by 6 bases, with 22 bases between them. CDR3 residues: CASSSPARGSHGYTF. The CDR3 DNA is TGTGCCAGCTCATCGCCAGCCAGGGGAAGTCATGGCTACACCTTC.

The V gene is TRBV28, the J gene TRBJ2-3; D is possibly TRBD2 (6 bases). Per germline, CDR1 MDHEN and CDR2 SYDVKM. There are 15 residues in the CDR3. The V and J ends lost 7 bases and 3 bases respectively, with 17 bases between them. This chain's CDR3 is CASNYGSDSTDTQYF. CDR3 DNA: TGTGCCAGCAACTACGGGAGTGATTCGACAGATACGCAGTATTTT.

The rearrangement links TRBV11-2 to TRBJ2-3, with D tentatively TRBD2 (5 bases). The germline V gene has CDR1 SGHAT and CDR2 FQNNGV. This CDR3 has 15 residues. Trimming left V 2 bases short and J 2 bases short, with 11 bases between. This CDR3 reads CASSLFSGVTDTQYF. The CDR3 DNA reads TGTGCCAGCAGCTTATTTTCCGGGGTCACAGATACGCAGTATTTT.

The chain recombines TRBV19 with TRBJ2-3, with D possibly matching TRBD2 (5 bases). The CDR3 runs to 13 residues. Germline values: CDR1 LNHDA, CDR2 SQIVND (reference sequence). V gave up 8 bases and J gave up 0 bases, with 9 bases separating them. CDR3 region: CASRRGSTDTQYF. The DNA for the CDR3 is TGTGCCAGTCGACGAGGGAGCACAGATACGCAGTATTTT.

J is TRBJ2-1 and V is TRBV11-2; the match to TRBD1 covers 7 bases. The V gene end was trimmed by 3 bases and the J gene end by 5 bases; junction bases not matched to a gene: 4. CDR3 length: 14 amino acids. Germline-derived CDR1 and CDR2 are SGHAT and FQNNGV. The CDR3, as DNA: TGTGCCAGCAGCTTTAGGGACAGAGACAATGAGCAGTTCTTC. It translates to CASSFRDRDNEQFF.

This clone was observed once. V is TRBV28 and J is TRBJ2-1, with 14 positions matching TRBD2. This CDR3 has 17 residues. The germline V gene encodes CDR1 MDHEN and CDR2 SYDVKM. The trim removed 8 bases at V and 8 bases at J, leaving 14 bases unmatched. CDR3 DNA: TGTGCCAGCCCCCCGGCCGGACTAGCGGGAGGTGTCGATGAGCAGTTCTTC. Translated: CASPPAGLAGGVDEQFF.

V is TRBV5-1 and J is TRBJ2-1; 12 nucleotides line up with TRBD2. V was pared by 0 bases and J by 7 bases, with 5 bases of the junction left unmatched. There are 16 residues in the CDR3. Germline lookup yields CDR1 SGHRS and CDR2 YFSETQ. The CDR3 region has the DNA TGCGCCAGCAGCTTGGAGCTAGCGGGAGGGGTGAATGAGCAGTTCTTC. This translates into CASSLELAGGVNEQFF.

V gene TRBV28 combines with J gene TRBJ1-2, with 9 positions matching TRBD1. The trim removed 6 bases at V and 8 bases at J, leaving 13 bases unmatched. CDR1 and CDR2 from the germline V gene are MDHEN and SYDVKM. This CDR3 has 15 amino acids. CDR3 loop: CASRPNRDRAAGYTF. For the CDR3, the DNA is TGTGCCAGCAGACCAAACCGGGACAGGGCGGCCGGCTACACCTTC.

This clone was counted a single time. The J gene is TRBJ1-4, the V gene TRBV15; TRBD1 matches 7 bases. Germline CDR1 is LNHNV and CDR2 is YYDKDF (reference sequence). After removal of 6 bases from V and 7 bases from J, the junction contained 14 bases not matched to a gene. The CDR3 loop spans 16 amino acids. CDR3 loop: CATSPGLTGSSEKLFF. The CDR3 DNA reads as TGTGCCACCAGTCCTGGACTGACAGGGTCTAGTGAAAAACTGTTTTTT.

A single count supports this clone. The CDR3 nucleotides are TGTGCCAGCAGTTCCGTAACAACAGTCCTTAATGAAAAACTGTTTTTT. This encodes CASSSVTTVLNEKLFF. This chain connects TRBV28 to TRBJ1-4; D gene unclear. Trimming took 4 bases from V and 4 from J, leaving 16 bases between them. CDR3 length: 16 residues. Germline V lookup: CDR1 MDHEN, CDR2 SYDVKM. The whole variable domain, filled in from reference TRBV28 and TRBJ1-4, reads DVKVTQSSRYLVKRTGEKVFLECVQDMDHENMFWYRQDPGLGLRLIYFSYDVKMKEKGDIPEGYSVSREKKERFSLILESASTNQTSMYLCASSSVTTVLNEKLFFGSGTQLSVL.

This sequence joins TRBV29-1 and TRBJ2-7; TRBD1 matches 7 bases. The CDR3 runs to 14 residues. V gave up 7 bases and J gave up 2 bases; unmatched junction bases: 11. The germline gives CDR1 SQVTM, CDR2 ANQGSEA. As DNA, the CDR3 is TGCAGCGCGAGGGGGCAACACCTTCCCTACGAGCAGTACTTC. This encodes CSARGQHLPYEQYF.